This TCR beta chain is from a study of siplizumab effects on memory and regulatory T cells. Clones were read by immunoSEQ multiplex PCR, and TCRdb kept only the in-frame ones, dropping some. In the table there are around 95,000 clones, about 91% of which are singletons. Study findings and constraints: Suppressive activity of Tregs proliferating in siplizumab cultures remained unconfirmed. Poor capture below about 10^-5 frequency left most alloreactive clones unmapped to unstimulated subsets. Mappable alloreactive CD4+ clones came from Treg cells more than 60% of the time on average with siplizumab, against 26.9% in controls. Naive T cells apparently outstripped memory cells in diversity and seemed major alloresponse contributors.

Details on this clone: Its target is unknown.

V gave up 1 base and J gave up 5 bases, with 4 bases separating them. There are 12 residues in the CDR3. CDR1 is SGHTA, CDR2 FQGNSA, per germline. Sequenced sample: CD4+ T cells sorted from blood. This chain connects TRBV7-2 to TRBJ2-3; D unclear. The sequence was obtained from a human donor in good health. The DNA of the CDR3 is TGTGCCAGCAGCTTAGTGAGAGATACGCAGTATTTT. This sequence encodes CASSLVRDTQYF.